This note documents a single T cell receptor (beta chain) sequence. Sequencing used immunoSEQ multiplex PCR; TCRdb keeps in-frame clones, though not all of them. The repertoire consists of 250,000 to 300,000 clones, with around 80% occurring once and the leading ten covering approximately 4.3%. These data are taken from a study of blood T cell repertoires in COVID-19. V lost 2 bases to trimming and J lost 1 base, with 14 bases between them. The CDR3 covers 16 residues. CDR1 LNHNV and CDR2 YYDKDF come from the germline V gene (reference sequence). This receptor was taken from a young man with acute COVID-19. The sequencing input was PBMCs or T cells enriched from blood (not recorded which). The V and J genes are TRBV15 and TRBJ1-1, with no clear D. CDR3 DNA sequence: TGTGCCACCAGCAGAAAAGGGAGGGTTGAGAACACTGAAGCTTTCTTT. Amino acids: CATSRKGRVENTEAFF.